These 22 T cell receptor beta chains were all obtained from the same sample, sequenced in a study of vaccination effects on CD4 cells after COVID-19. When around nine days of culture had elapsed, CD4+ T cells were isolated. Measured with immunoSEQ multiplex PCR; TCRdb has only the in-frame clones, and not every one. The sample has 20,000 to 25,000 clones, about 73% seen once. No antigen is known for these receptors. The specimen was CD4+ T cells from PBMCs cultured without peptide, collected before COVID-19 vaccination. These receptors were obtained from a human donor who received a COVID-19 vaccine.

A few counts support this clone. The chain carries TRBV6-4 and TRBJ2-1; D possibly corresponds to TRBD1 (6 bases). V was pared by 6 bases and J by 0 bases, with 12 bases between. This CDR3 has 15 residues. CDR1 and CDR2 (germline): MRHNA, SNTAGT. DNA of the CDR3: TGTGCCAGCAGGAAGGACAGCAACTCCTACAATGAGCAGTTCTTC. This translates into CASRKDSNSYNEQFF.

This chain joins TRBV30 and TRBJ1-2; TRBD1 aligns across 8 bases. CDR1 and CDR2 (germline): GTSNPN, SVGIG (reference sequence). Trimming cost V 4 bases and J 8 bases; bases outside gene matches: 12. The CDR3 totals 14 residues. The CDR3 DNA is TGTGCCTGGAAATCCGGGACAGGAGCCGGAGGCTACACCTTC. This translates into CAWKSGTGAGGYTF. Full variable domain (outside the CDR3, taken from reference TRBV30 and TRBJ1-2): SQTIHQWPATLVQPVGSPLSLECTVEGTSNPNLYWYRQAAGRGLQLLFYSVGIGQISSEVPQNLSASRPQDRQFILSSKKLLLSDSGFYLCAWKSGTGAGGYTFGSGTRLTVV.

The V call is TRBV7-6, the J call TRBJ2-1; 9 nucleotides agree with TRBD2. The CDR3 contains 16 residues. Unmatched junction bases numbered 8, after V lost 1 base and J lost 7 bases. The germline V gene encodes CDR1 SGHVS and CDR2 FNYEAQ. The CDR3 region is CASSLVAGVLWNEQFF. CDR3 DNA sequence: TGTGCCAGCAGCTTAGTAGCGGGGGTACTTTGGAATGAGCAGTTCTTC.

The genes are TRBV7-9 and TRBJ2-4; D is uncertain. Germline lookup yields CDR1 SEHNR and CDR2 FQNEAQ (reference sequence). The V gene lost 5 bases and the J gene lost 0 bases, with 14 bases spanning the gap. This CDR3 is built from 16 residues. CDR3 protein: CASSADGTLAKNIQYF. The CDR3 DNA follows: TGTGCCAGCAGCGCCGACGGTACCCTAGCCAAAAACATTCAGTACTTC.

The gene calls are TRBV7-2 and TRBJ1-6; D unresolved. CDR1 and CDR2 from the germline V gene are SGHTA and FQGNSA. This CDR3 spans 14 amino acids. The ends were cut back, 3 bases at V and 5 bases at J, with 8 bases in the middle. The DNA of the CDR3 is TGTGCCAGCAGCTTGGCGGGGAATAATTCACCCCTCCACTTT. As protein: CASSLAGNNSPLHF.

The gene calls are TRBV28 and TRBJ1-6; D unclear. CDR3 size: 17 residues. V lost 1 base to trimming and J lost 4 bases, with 14 bases between them. Germline lookup yields CDR1 MDHEN and CDR2 SYDVKM. The CDR3 DNA follows: TGTGCCAGCAGTTTATTTACGGGGAGTGGGTATAATTCACCCCTCCACTTT. This translates into CASSLFTGSGYNSPLHF.

On this clone: A read error may account for a junction end that differs from germline. V and J are TRBV12-3 or TRBV12-4 and TRBJ2-1; tentative D call: TRBD1 (6 bases). The length of the CDR3 is 12 residues. CDR3 sequence: CASRYDRFEEFF. The CDR3 DNA is TGTGCCAGCAGGTATGACAGGTTTGAGGAGTTCTTC.

This clone showed up just a few times. V usage is TRBV18 and J usage is TRBJ2-7, with D perhaps assigned TRBD1 or TRBD2 (5 bases each). The CDR3 sequence is 14 residues long. V was shortened by 6 bases and J by 6 bases, with 18 bases between the two germline ends. Germline V gene lookup returns CDR1 KGHSH and CDR2 LQKENI. Here the CDR3 reads CASSLSRDLGEQYF. The CDR3 DNA is TGTGCCAGCTCGCTATCCCGGGACCTAGGCGAGCAGTACTTC.

J is TRBJ1-6 and V is TRBV2; a possible D gene is TRBD1 (5 bases). The CDR3 is 14 amino acids. Trimming left V 2 bases short and J 6 bases short, with 8 bases between. Germline CDR1 reads SNHLY; CDR2 reads FYNNEI. The CDR3 loop reads CASSEQGPNSPLHF. The DNA of the CDR3 is TGTGCCAGCAGTGAACAGGGACCTAATTCACCCCTCCACTTT.

This chain links TRBV5-5 with TRBJ1-4, with TRBD1 identical over 12 bases. Germline assignment: CDR1 SGHKS and CDR2 YYEKEE (reference sequence). The length of the CDR3 is 16 residues. Losses at the gene ends were 3 bases for V and 4 bases for J; bases not matched to a gene: 4. The chain's CDR3 is CASSSGTGGGNEKLFF. CDR3 nucleotide sequence: TGTGCCAGCAGCTCCGGGACAGGGGGCGGTAATGAAAAACTGTTTTTT.

This clone was seen only once. This chain uses TRBV12-3 or TRBV12-4 with TRBJ2-7; D ambiguous. This CDR3 has 12 residues. V lost 2 bases and J lost 4, with 6 bases in between. CDR3 in amino acids: CASSLSVYEQYF. DNA of the CDR3: TGTGCCAGCAGTTTATCTGTGTACGAGCAGTACTTC.

The rearrangement uses TRBV7-9 and TRBJ2-7; perhaps TRBD1 as D (7 bases). V lost 6 bases to trimming and J lost 5 bases, with 17 bases between them. In germline, CDR1 is SEHNR, CDR2 FQNEAQ (reference sequence). The CDR3 loop spans 14 amino acids. Here the CDR3 DNA reads TGTGCCAGCAGAAACGCGGGACAGTCCAACGAGCAGTACTTC. It codes for CASRNAGQSNEQYF.

The V gene is TRBV5-1, the J gene TRBJ1-3, with D perhaps matching TRBD1 (5 bases). This CDR3 has 15 amino acids. The germline V gene has CDR1 SGHRS and CDR2 YFSETQ. V lost 7 bases to trimming and J lost 4 bases, with 18 bases between them. DNA of the CDR3: TGCGCCAGCTCAGTAGGCCCGGGGGAAGGAAACACCATATATTTT. Its translation: CASSVGPGEGNTIYF. Complete variable domain (other parts from reference TRBV5-1 and TRBJ1-3): KAGVTQTPRYLIKTRGQQVTLSCSPISGHRSVSWYQQTPGQGLQFLFEYFSETQRNKGNFPGRFSGRQFSNSRSEMNVSTLELGDSALYLCASSVGPGEGNTIYFGEGSWLTVV.

The chain links TRBV15 to TRBJ2-5; D ambiguous. The CDR3 runs 14 residues. V was cut by 2 bases and J by 0 bases, with 7 bases left in between. Looked up from germline, CDR1 is LNHNV and CDR2 is YYDKDF (reference sequence). The CDR3 loop reads CATSRQEYQETQYF. CDR3 nucleotide sequence: TGTGCCACCAGCAGACAGGAGTACCAAGAGACCCAGTACTTC.

The chain joins TRBV6-2 or TRBV6-3 to TRBJ2-5; D may be TRBD1 (6 bases). Trimming took off 0 bases at V and 4 bases at J, with 18 bases between the two ends. Looked up from germline, CDR1 is MNHEY and CDR2 is SVGEGT. This CDR3 comprises 17 residues. This CDR3 reads CASSYSAGRGPRETQYF. CDR3 DNA sequence: TGTGCCAGCAGTTACTCTGCCGGCAGGGGACCCAGAGAGACCCAGTACTTC.

On this clone: This same CDR3 is encoded by further DNA sequences in the sample. This chain connects TRBV15 to TRBJ2-3; D gene ambiguous. This CDR3 is 12 amino acids long. Germline CDR1 and CDR2: LNHNV and YYDKDF (reference sequence). Trimming took off 0 bases at V and 3 bases at J, with 1 base between the two ends. The CDR3 nucleotides read TGTGCCACCAGCAGAGATACAGATACGCAGTATTTT. Translated, it gives CATSRDTDTQYF.

This chain uses TRBV7-6 with TRBJ2-1; D uncertain. Trimming shortened V by 5 bases and J by 8 bases, and 19 bases separated the two germline ends. In germline, CDR1 is SGHVS, CDR2 FNYEAQ. This CDR3 contains 15 residues. CDR3 nucleotide sequence: TGTGCCAGCAGCCGAGCGCTGTCCGGCGTCGATGAGCAGTTCTTC. It yields the protein CASSRALSGVDEQFF. Full variable domain (remainder filled in from reference TRBV7-6 and TRBJ2-1): GAGVSQSPRYKVTKRGQDVALRCDPISGHVSLYWYRQALGQGPEFLTYFNYEAQQDKSGLPNDRFSAERPEGSISTLTIQRTEQRDSAMYRCASSRALSGVDEQFFGPGTRLTVL.

This clone was seen just once. The chain has TRBV6-4 and TRBJ2-6; D is perhaps TRBD1 or TRBD2 (5 bases each). The germline V gene has CDR1 MRHNA and CDR2 SNTAGT. This CDR3 contains 14 residues. Trimming took 2 bases from V and 9 from J, leaving 11 bases between them. The CDR3 is CASSDRGQGNVLTF. CDR3 nucleotides: TGTGCCAGCAGTGACCGCGGGCAGGGCAACGTCCTGACTTTC.

The chain links TRBV28 to TRBJ2-7; 9 bases match TRBD2. Germline V lookup: CDR1 MDHEN, CDR2 SYDVKM. The CDR3 is 16 residues long. V shed 5 bases and J 7 bases; nucleotides not matched to a gene: 15. The CDR3 sequence is CASSPPAGGQLGEQYF. The CDR3 DNA is TGTGCCAGCAGTCCGCCAGCGGGAGGCCAGCTTGGTGAGCAGTACTTC. The full variable domain, its missing parts supplied by reference TRBV28 and TRBJ2-7, is DVKVTQSSRYLVKRTGEKVFLECVQDMDHENMFWYRQDPGLGLRLIYFSYDVKMKEKGDIPEGYSVSREKKERFSLILESASTNQTSMYLCASSPPAGGQLGEQYFGPGTRLTVT.

The chain recombines TRBV5-6 with TRBJ1-4, with 9 bases lining up with TRBD1. Trimming took 3 bases from V and 8 from J; bases not matched to a gene: 11. The CDR3 length is 16 residues. Germline V CDR1 and CDR2: SGHDT, YYEEEE. CDR3 nucleotide sequence: TGTGCCAGCAGCTCTTACGGACAGGGGAATTGGGAAAAACTGTTTTTT. Its translation is CASSSYGQGNWEKLFF. The whole variable domain, filled in from reference TRBV5-6 and TRBJ1-4, reads DAGVTQSPTHLIKTRGQQVTLRCSPKSGHDTVSWYQQALGQGPQFIFQYYEEEERQRGNFPDRFSGHQFPNYSSELNVNALLLGDSALYLCASSSYGQGNWEKLFFGSGTQLSVL.

The gene calls are TRBV24-1 and TRBJ2-1; 13 positions match TRBD2. The CDR3 is 16 amino acids. V lost 2 bases to trimming and J lost 6 bases; unmatched junction nucleotides: 3. The germline V gene has CDR1 KGHDR and CDR2 SFDVKD. The CDR3 region is CATSDSRTSGSNEQFF. The CDR3 coding sequence is TGTGCCACCAGTGATTCCCGGACTAGCGGGAGCAATGAGCAGTTCTTC.

This clone was seen a handful of times. The chain employs TRBV11-2 and TRBJ1-3; unclear D gene. Trimming stripped 1 base from V and 0 bases from J, with 4 bases between. CDR1 and CDR2 (germline): SGHAT, FQNNGV. This CDR3 spans 14 amino acids. CDR3: CASSLGVSGNTIYF. For the CDR3, the DNA is TGTGCCAGCAGCTTAGGCGTCTCTGGAAACACCATATATTTT.